This TCR beta chain came from a study of metastatic and nonmetastatic thyroid tumors. TCRdb re-analyzed the PCR reads using MiXCR. The sample includes 70,000 or so clones, approximately 15% of them seen just once. No patient received treatment before thyroid surgery. This clonotype was obtained from a male donor with papillary thyroid cancer or a benign thyroid nodule (not recorded which). Some clones in this sample may be carry-over from other donors' samples. What was sequenced was blood.

The CDR3 coding sequence is TGTGCCAGCAGCTTAGGAGGGCCTGTACAGGCCGTGGAGCTGTTTTTT. Translation gives CASSLGGPVQAVELFF. The rearrangement links TRBV7-3 to TRBJ2-2; a possible D gene is TRBD2 (6 bases). Trimming stripped 2 bases from V and 10 bases from J, with 20 bases between. The CDR3 loop spans 16 amino acids. CDR1 is SGHTA and CDR2 is FQGTGA in the germline V gene.